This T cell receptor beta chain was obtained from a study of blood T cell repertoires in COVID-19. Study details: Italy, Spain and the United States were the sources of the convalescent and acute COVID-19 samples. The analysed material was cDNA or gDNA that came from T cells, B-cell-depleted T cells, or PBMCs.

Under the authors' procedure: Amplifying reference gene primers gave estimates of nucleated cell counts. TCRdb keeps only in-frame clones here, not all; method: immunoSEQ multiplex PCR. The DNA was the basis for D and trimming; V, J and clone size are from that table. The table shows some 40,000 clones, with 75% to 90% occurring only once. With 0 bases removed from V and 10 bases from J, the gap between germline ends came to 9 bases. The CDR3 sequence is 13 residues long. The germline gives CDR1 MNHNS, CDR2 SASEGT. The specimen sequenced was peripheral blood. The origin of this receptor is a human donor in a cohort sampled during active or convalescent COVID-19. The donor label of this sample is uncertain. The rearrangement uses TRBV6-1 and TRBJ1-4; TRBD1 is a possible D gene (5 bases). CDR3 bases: TGTGCCAGCAGTGAAGCGGAAAGGGGAAAACTGTTTTTT. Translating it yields CASSEAERGKLFF.